Presented here are 7 T cell receptor beta chains from one specimen sequenced in a study of long-term antiretroviral therapy in people with HIV. The immunoSEQ assay was v3.0, run at survey level. Profiling relied on immunoSEQ multiplex PCR, and the TCRdb table lists in-frame clones only, not all of them. The top ten hold approximately 9% of the sample, which has 20,000 or so clones, 76% seen once. The material sequenced was unsorted PBMCs, taken 0.5 years before starting antiretroviral therapy. Source of these receptors: a man between 18 and 29 years old with HIV.

The V call is TRBV4-1, the J call TRBJ1-2, with D tentatively TRBD1 (6 bases). The CDR3 is 19 amino acids. Trimming took off 0 bases at V and 4 bases at J, with 24 bases between the two ends. Germline lookup yields CDR1 MGHRA and CDR2 YSYEKL. DNA for the CDR3: TGCGCCAGCAGCCAAGATCCGCCCATTTTGGGGGCCCGGAGCTATGGCTACACCTTC. It codes for CASSQDPPILGARSYGYTF.

The rearrangement links TRBV9 to TRBJ1-2, with TRBD1 identical over 7 bases. The CDR3 loop spans 14 amino acids. CDR1 and CDR2 (germline): SGDLS, YYNGEE. Losses at the gene ends were 3 bases for V and 9 bases for J; bases not matched to a gene: 11. The chain's CDR3 is CASSGWGTAMSYTF. DNA of the CDR3: TGTGCCAGCAGCGGGTGGGGGACAGCTATGAGCTACACCTTC.

The genes are TRBV13 and TRBJ2-1; no reliable D call. Germline assignment: CDR1 PRHDT and CDR2 FYEKMQ (reference sequence). V was cut by 5 bases and J by 0 bases, with 14 bases left in between. The CDR3 runs to 16 residues. CDR3 loop: CASSPAGSSSYNEQFF. In DNA form, the CDR3 reads TGTGCCAGCAGCCCTGCAGGTAGCAGCTCCTACAATGAGCAGTTCTTC.

The chain joins TRBV9 to TRBJ2-1; 8 nucleotides align to TRBD1. Germline-derived CDR1 and CDR2 are SGDLS and YYNGEE. This CDR3 contains 14 residues. Trimming took 0 bases from V and 7 from J; bases not matched to a gene: 3. CDR3 sequence: CASSVAGGWNEQFF. CDR3 coding DNA: TGTGCCAGCAGCGTAGCAGGGGGCTGGAATGAGCAGTTCTTC.

This clone showed up just a few times. The CDR3, as DNA: TGTGCCAGCAGCTTAGGTCAGGGACTAGAAGATACGCAGTATTTT. Translation: CASSLGQGLEDTQYF. The rearrangement links TRBV7-9 to TRBJ2-3, with TRBD2 matching over 8 bases. Germline CDR1 reads SEHNR; CDR2 reads FQNEAQ (reference sequence). The CDR3 is made up of 15 amino acids. After removal of 1 base from V and 5 bases from J, the junction contained 5 bases not matched to a gene.

V gene TRBV29-1 combines with J gene TRBJ1-2; D unclear. The CDR3 has 11 residues. V lost 4 bases and J 6 bases, leaving 9 bases between the germline ends. Per germline, CDR1 SQVTM and CDR2 ANQGSEA. The CDR3 loop reads CSVAPVNGYTF. DNA of the CDR3: TGCAGCGTTGCTCCGGTCAATGGCTACACCTTC.

J is TRBJ2-1 and V is TRBV7-9, with no clear D. V was shortened by 5 bases and J by 6 bases, with 5 bases between the two germline ends. CDR1 and CDR2 (germline): SEHNR, FQNEAQ (reference sequence). The CDR3 contains 11 residues. CDR3 amino acids: CASSLTNEQFF. The DNA for the CDR3 is TGTGCCAGCAGCCTAACCAATGAGCAGTTCTTC.